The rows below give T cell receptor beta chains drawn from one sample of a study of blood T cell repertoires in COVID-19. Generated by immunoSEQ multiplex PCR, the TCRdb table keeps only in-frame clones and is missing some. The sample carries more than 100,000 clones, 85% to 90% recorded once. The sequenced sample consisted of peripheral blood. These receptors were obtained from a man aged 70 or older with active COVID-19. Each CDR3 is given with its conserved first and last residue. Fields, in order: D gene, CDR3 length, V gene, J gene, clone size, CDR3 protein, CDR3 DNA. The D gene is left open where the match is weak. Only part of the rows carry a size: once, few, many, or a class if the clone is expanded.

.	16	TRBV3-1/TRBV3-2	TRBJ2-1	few	CASSHLASSSYNEQFF	TGTGCCAGCAGCCATCTAGCGTCTAGCTCCTACAATGAGCAGTTCTTC
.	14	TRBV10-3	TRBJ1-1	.	CAISEADLGTEAFF	TGTGCCATCAGTGAGGCAGACTTGGGCACTGAAGCTTTCTTT
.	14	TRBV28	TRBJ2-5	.	CASSLIHRAETQYF	TGTGCCAGCAGTTTAATCCACCGCGCAGAGACCCAGTACTTC
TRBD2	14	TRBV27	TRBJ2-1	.	CASMGLATYNEQFF	TGTGCCAGCATGGGACTAGCGACATACAATGAGCAGTTCTTC
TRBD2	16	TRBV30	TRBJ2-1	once	CAWSSSGRASGDEQFF	TGTGCCTGGAGTAGTAGCGGGAGGGCCTCGGGCGATGAGCAGTTCTTC
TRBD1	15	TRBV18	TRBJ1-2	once	CASSPGTGLFEGYTF	TGTGCCAGCTCACCAGGGACAGGCCTTTTTGAAGGCTACACCTTC
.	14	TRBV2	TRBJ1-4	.	CASSDRTNREKLFF	TGTGCCAGCAGTGACCGGACAAATAGGGAAAAACTGTTTTTT
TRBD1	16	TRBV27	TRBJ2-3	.	CASSAYGTVSTDTQYF	TGTGCCAGCAGTGCCTACGGGACAGTAAGCACAGATACGCAGTATTTT
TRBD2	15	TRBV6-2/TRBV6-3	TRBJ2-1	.	CASSSGTSGQNEQFF	TGTGCCAGCAGTTCCGGGACTAGCGGGCAGAATGAGCAGTTCTTC
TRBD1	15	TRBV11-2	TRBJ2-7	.	CASSPPGTGAAEQYF	TGTGCCAGCAGCCCACCCGGGACAGGGGCAGCCGAGCAGTACTTC
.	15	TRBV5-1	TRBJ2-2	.	CASSLAPQSSGELFF	TGCGCCAGCAGCTTGGCCCCCCAGTCGTCCGGGGAGCTGTTTTTT
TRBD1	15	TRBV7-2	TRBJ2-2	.	CASSTDRAGTGELFF	TGTGCCAGCAGCACCGACAGGGCGGGCACCGGGGAGCTGTTTTTT
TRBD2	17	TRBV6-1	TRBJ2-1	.	CASSEASPGLVVAEQFF	TGTGCCAGCAGTGAAGCGAGTCCGGGACTAGTCGTGGCGGAGCAGTTCTTC
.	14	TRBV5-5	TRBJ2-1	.	CASSLVLSYNEQFF	TGTGCCAGCAGCCTGGTCCTCTCCTACAATGAGCAGTTCTTC
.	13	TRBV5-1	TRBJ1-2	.	CASSRGVREGYTF	TGCGCCAGCAGCCGGGGGGTTCGGGAGGGCTACACCTTC
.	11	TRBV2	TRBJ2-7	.	CASKEGNEQYF	TGTGCCAGCAAGGAGGGCAACGAGCAGTACTTC